Presented here are 12 T cell receptor beta chains from one specimen sequenced in a study of patients and donors after allogeneic stem cell transplantation. MiXCR was run by TCRdb on the RT-PCR reads, yielding one entry per CDR3 protein. The table records approximately 140,000 distinct CDR3 sequences, 30% to 45% of them present only once. Sequenced sample: blood, either unsorted or a sorted T cell fraction (not recorded which). Receptors originate from a human donor who was either an allogeneic HSCT recipient or a stem cell or donor lymphocyte infusion donor (not recorded which). It is not recorded whose cells these are; they may come from a transplant donor.

This chain uses TRBV3-1 with TRBJ1-4, with no clear D. Per the germline V gene, CDR1 is LGHDT and CDR2 is YNNKEL (reference sequence). The germline V and J ends were trimmed by 3 bases and 8 bases, with 22 bases remaining between them. This CDR3 spans 17 amino acids. The DNA of the CDR3 is TGTGCCAGCAGCCAGAGAGTCGGGTGGGGTCCCGGCGAAAAACTGTTTTTT. As protein: CASSQRVGWGPGEKLFF.

This chain links TRBV5-1 with TRBJ2-3; no reliable D call. From germline, CDR1 is SGHRS and CDR2 YFSETQ. With 2 bases removed from V and 0 bases from J, the gap between germline ends came to 13 bases. The CDR3 runs 16 residues. CDR3 nucleotides: TGCGCCAGCAGCTTAGGCTCGATCGCTAGCACAGATACGCAGTATTTT. This sequence encodes CASSLGSIASTDTQYF. The full variable domain, with the rest looked up from reference TRBV5-1 and TRBJ2-3, is KAGVTQTPRYLIKTRGQQVTLSCSPISGHRSVSWYQQTPGQGLQFLFEYFSETQRNKGNFPGRFSGRQFSNSRSEMNVSTLELGDSALYLCASSLGSIASTDTQYFGPGTRLTVL.

V gene TRBV14 combines with J gene TRBJ2-1; D not certain. V lost 4 bases to trimming and J lost 5 bases, with 21 bases between them. Per germline, CDR1 SGHDN and CDR2 FVKESK. The CDR3 has 17 residues. CDR3 DNA: TGTGCCAGCAGCCGCACACCCAATGTGCCGATAGACAATGAGCAGTTCTTC. Protein: CASSRTPNVPIDNEQFF.

The V gene is TRBV10-3, the J gene TRBJ2-7, with a tentative D call TRBD1 (5 bases). The ends were cut back, 1 base at V and 3 bases at J, with 16 bases in the middle. The CDR3 sequence is 16 residues long. Germline CDR1 is ENHRY and CDR2 is SYGVKD. The CDR3 nucleotides read TGTGCCATCAGTGAGTTCATAAAGGGGATCTACTACGAGCAGTACTTC. Its translation is CAISEFIKGIYYEQYF.

Comments on this clonotype: A read error is likely, as this CDR3 ends without the conserved phenylalanine or tryptophan. The J gene is TRBJ2-2, the V gene TRBV10-3; 10 bases agree with TRBD1. This CDR3 is 14 amino acids long. Germline CDR1 and CDR2: ENHRY and SYGVKD. V lost 7 bases to trimming and J lost 6 bases; unmatched junction nucleotides: 5. The CDR3 here is CAITTTGGPGELFL. DNA of the CDR3: TGTGCCATCACCACGACAGGGGGCCCCGGGGAGCTGTTTTTG.

This clonotype was seen only a few times. The genes are TRBV12-3 or TRBV12-4 and TRBJ1-1; D gene unclear. Trimming cost V 7 bases and J 7 bases, with 19 bases left between them. The CDR3 is made up of 14 amino acids. CDR3 sequence: CASTWRGRSNEAFF. CDR3 DNA: TGTGCCAGCACCTGGCGGGGTCGTAGCAATGAAGCTTTCTTT.

This clonotype was counted at least ten times. The V and J genes are TRBV11-2 and TRBJ1-2; D gene ambiguous. Germline V lookup: CDR1 SGHAT, CDR2 FQNNGV. The CDR3 sequence is 16 residues long. V lost 5 bases and J lost 4, with 20 bases in between. CDR3: CASSIRHRSLFYGYTF. The CDR3 coding sequence is TGTGCCAGCAGCATCAGACACCGATCCCTCTTCTATGGCTACACCTTC.

The chain has TRBV20-1 and TRBJ2-3; 7 nucleotides line up with TRBD2. The CDR3 length is 15 residues. Looked up from germline, CDR1 is DFQATT and CDR2 is SNEGSKA (reference sequence). Trimming cost V 6 bases and J 2 bases; bases outside gene matches: 11. This CDR3 reads CSASIAGLDTDTQYF. DNA for the CDR3: TGCAGTGCAAGCATAGCGGGCCTAGACACAGATACGCAGTATTTT.

There are a few counts of this clonotype. J is TRBJ1-1 and V is TRBV4-3, with TRBD1 identical over 8 bases. The CDR3 loop spans 15 amino acids. V gave up 2 bases and J gave up 4 bases; unmatched junction bases: 6. The germline gives CDR1 LGHNA, CDR2 YSLEER. CDR3 sequence (DNA): TGCGCCAGCAGCCAACACAGGGGGTTGGGCACTGAAGCTTTCTTT. Translating gives CASSQHRGLGTEAFF.

This sequence joins TRBV2 and TRBJ2-2; maybe TRBD2 (6 bases). In germline, CDR1 is SNHLY, CDR2 FYNNEI. The CDR3 runs 15 residues. With 3 bases removed from V and 5 bases from J, the gap between germline ends came to 13 bases. The DNA for the CDR3 is TGTGCCAGCAGTGATCAGGGAGGAGGAACCGGGGAGCTGTTTTTT. Its protein product is CASSDQGGGTGELFF.

This clonotype was detected only once. This CDR3 is missing its conserved last phenylalanine or tryptophan, likely due to a read error. The genes are TRBV5-1 and TRBJ1-4; D uncertain. The germline CDR1 and CDR2 sequences are SGHRS and YFSETQ. The ends were cut back, 2 bases at V and 5 bases at J, with 13 bases in the middle. The CDR3 runs to 15 residues. The CDR3, as DNA: TGCGCCAGCAGCTTCAGCGGATCGGACAATGAAAAACTGTTTCTT. This sequence encodes CASSFSGSDNEKLFL.

The chain employs TRBV6-6 and TRBJ1-1; D is undetermined. Trimming left V 7 bases short and J 0 bases short, with 12 bases between. CDR1 MNHNY and CDR2 SVGAGI come from the germline V gene (reference sequence). The CDR3 spans 14 residues. The CDR3 nucleotides read TGTGCCAGCATGACCAGGAGTATGAACACTGAAGCTTTCTTT. The encoded protein is CASMTRSMNTEAFF.